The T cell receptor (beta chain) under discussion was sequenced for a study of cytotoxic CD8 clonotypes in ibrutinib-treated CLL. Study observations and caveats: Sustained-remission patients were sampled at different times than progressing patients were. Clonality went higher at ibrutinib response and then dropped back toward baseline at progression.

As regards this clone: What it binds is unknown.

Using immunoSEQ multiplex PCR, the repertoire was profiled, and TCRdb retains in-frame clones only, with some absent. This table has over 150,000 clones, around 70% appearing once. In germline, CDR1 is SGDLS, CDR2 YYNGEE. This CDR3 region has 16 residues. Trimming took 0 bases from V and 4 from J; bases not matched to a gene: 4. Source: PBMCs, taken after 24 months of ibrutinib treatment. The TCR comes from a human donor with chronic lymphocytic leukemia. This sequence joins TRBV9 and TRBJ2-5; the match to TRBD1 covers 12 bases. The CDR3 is CASSVVGQGAGETQYF. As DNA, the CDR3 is TGTGCCAGCAGCGTAGTGGGACAGGGGGCCGGAGAGACCCAGTACTTC.